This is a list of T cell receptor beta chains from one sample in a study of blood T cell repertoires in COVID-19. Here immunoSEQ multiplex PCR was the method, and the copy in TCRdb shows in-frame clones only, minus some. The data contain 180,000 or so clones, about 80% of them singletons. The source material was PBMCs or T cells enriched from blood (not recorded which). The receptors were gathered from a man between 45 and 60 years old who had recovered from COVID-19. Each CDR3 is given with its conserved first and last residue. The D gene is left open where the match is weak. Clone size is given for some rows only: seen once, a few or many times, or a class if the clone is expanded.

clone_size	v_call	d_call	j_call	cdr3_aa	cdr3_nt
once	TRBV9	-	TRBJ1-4	CASSLESGREKLFF	TGTGCCAGCAGCCTAGAAAGTGGGAGAGAAAAACTGTTTTTT
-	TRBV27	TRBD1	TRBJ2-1	CASSLRGGWTGYNEQFF	TGTGCCAGCAGTTTACGGGGCGGATGGACAGGCTACAATGAGCAGTTCTTC
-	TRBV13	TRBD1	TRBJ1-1	CASSTRTGEAFF	TGTGCCAGCAGCACTAGGACAGGGGAAGCTTTCTTT
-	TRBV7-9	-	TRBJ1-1	CASSPGTTTEAFF	TGTGCCAGCAGCCCAGGGACTACCACTGAAGCTTTCTTT
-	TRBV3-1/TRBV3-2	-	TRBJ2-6	CASSQETPGAGANVLTF	TGTGCCAGCAGCCAAGAAACCCCCGGGGCTGGGGCCAACGTCCTGACTTTC
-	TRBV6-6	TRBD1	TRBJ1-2	CATERQGNYGYTF	TGTGCCACCGAGAGACAGGGGAACTATGGCTACACCTTC
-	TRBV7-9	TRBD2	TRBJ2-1	CASSPGLAGGSEQFF	TGTGCCAGCAGCCCGGGACTAGCGGGGGGCAGTGAGCAGTTCTTC
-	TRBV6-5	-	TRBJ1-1	CASSYGAQVNTEAFF	TGTGCCAGCAGTTACGGGGCCCAAGTAAACACTGAAGCTTTCTTT
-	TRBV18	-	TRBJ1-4	CASSKGQPINEKLFF	TGTGCCAGCTCAAAAGGACAGCCAATTAATGAAAAACTGTTTTTT
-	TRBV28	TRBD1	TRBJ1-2	CASNESGGQAGYTF	TGTGCCAGCAACGAGTCAGGGGGCCAGGCTGGCTACACCTTC
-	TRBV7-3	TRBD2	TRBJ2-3	CASSLGLATDTQYF	TGTGCCAGCAGCTTGGGACTAGCGACAGATACGCAGTATTTT
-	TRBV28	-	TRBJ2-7	CASRGTSYEQYF	TGTGCCAGCCGCGGCACCTCCTACGAGCAGTACTTC
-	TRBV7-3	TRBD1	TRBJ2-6	CASSSSRTGPTGANVLTF	TGTGCCAGCAGCTCGTCCCGGACAGGGCCTACTGGGGCCAACGTCCTGACTTTC
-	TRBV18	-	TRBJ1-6	CASSPGADNSPLHF	TGTGCCAGCTCACCAGGGGCTGACAATTCACCCCTCCACTTT
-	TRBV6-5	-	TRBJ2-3	CASSYSQGDTQYF	TGTGCCAGCAGTTACTCGCAGGGAGATACGCAGTATTTT
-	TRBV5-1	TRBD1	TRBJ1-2	CASSSEDRAENYGYTF	TGCGCCAGCAGCTCGGAGGACAGGGCAGAGAACTATGGCTACACCTTC
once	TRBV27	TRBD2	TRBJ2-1	CASSLLGTRGNEQFF	TGTGCCAGCAGTTTATTGGGGACTAGGGGGAATGAGCAGTTCTTC
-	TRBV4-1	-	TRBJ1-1	CASSRGPGEAFF	TGCGCCAGCAGCCGGGGCCCCGGCGAAGCTTTCTTT
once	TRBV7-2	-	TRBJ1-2	CASRYNRDGAGYTF	TGTGCCAGCAGATATAACAGGGACGGGGCTGGCTACACCTTC
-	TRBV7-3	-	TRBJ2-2	CASSFGAGELFF	TGTGCCAGCAGCTTCGGAGCCGGGGAGCTGTTTTTT
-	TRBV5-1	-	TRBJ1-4	CASSSRTDGVGEKLFF	TGCGCCAGCAGCTCCCGGACAGATGGGGTGGGGGAAAAACTGTTTTTT
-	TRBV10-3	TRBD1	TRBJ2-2	CAIRGDRGPGELFF	TGTGCCATCAGGGGGGACAGGGGTCCCGGGGAGCTGTTTTTT
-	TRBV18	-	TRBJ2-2	CASSPQALTGELFF	TGTGCCAGCTCACCACAAGCACTTACCGGGGAGCTGTTTTTT
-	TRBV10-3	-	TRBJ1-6	CAPRPYCNSPLHF	TGTGCCCCGAGGCCCTATTGTAATTCACCCCTCCACTTT
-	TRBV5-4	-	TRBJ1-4	CASSLLSGANEKLFF	TGTGCCAGCAGCTTGTTGTCAGGGGCAAATGAAAAACTGTTTTTT
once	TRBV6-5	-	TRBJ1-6	CASKLGGSYNSPLHF	TGTGCCAGCAAGCTCGGGGGTTCCTATAATTCACCCCTCCACTTT
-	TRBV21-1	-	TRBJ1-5	CASSLRREQSLWCNQPQHF	TGTGCCAGCAGCCTGAGGCGCGAGCAGTCTCTGTGGTGCAATCAGCCCCAGCATTTT
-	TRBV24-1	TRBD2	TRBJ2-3	CATSDFHPRGSGGGDTQYF	TGTGCCACCAGTGATTTTCACCCCCGGGGTAGCGGGGGTGGAGATACGCAGTATTTT
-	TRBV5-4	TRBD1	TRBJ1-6	CASRPPGQGNSPLHF	TGTGCCAGCAGACCTCCGGGACAGGGAAATTCACCCCTCCACTTT
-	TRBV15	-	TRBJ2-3	CATSRVAGKTDTQYF	TGTGCCACCAGCAGGGTGGCAGGCAAAACAGATACGCAGTATTTT
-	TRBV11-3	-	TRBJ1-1	CASSLVPFTEAFF	TGTGCCAGCAGCTTAGTCCCCTTCACTGAAGCTTTCTTT
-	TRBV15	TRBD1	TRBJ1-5	CATSKVRTGGQPQHF	TGTGCCACCAGCAAAGTAAGGACAGGTGGTCAGCCCCAGCATTTT
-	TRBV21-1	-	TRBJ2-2	CASSTCGWGQGRSTGELFF	TGTGCCAGCAGCACCTGTGGATGGGGACAGGGGCGTAGCACCGGGGAGCTGTTTTTT
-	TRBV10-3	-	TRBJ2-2	CATQGFAGELFF	TGTGCCACACAGGGTTTCGCCGGGGAGCTGTTTTTT
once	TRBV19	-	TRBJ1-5	CASSSGGQPQHF	TGTGCCAGTAGTTCGGGTGGGCAGCCCCAGCATTTT
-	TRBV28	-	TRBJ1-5	CASSFTAVVQESSQPQHF	TGTGCCAGCAGTTTTACAGCCGTAGTACAGGAGTCGAGTCAGCCCCAGCATTTT
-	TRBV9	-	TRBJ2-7	CASSVGSGLSYEQYF	TGTGCCAGCAGCGTAGGTAGCGGCCTTTCCTACGAGCAGTACTTC
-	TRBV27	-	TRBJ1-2	CASSLGNPPPDYGYTF	TGTGCCAGCAGTTTGGGCAACCCCCCCCCAGACTATGGCTACACCTTC
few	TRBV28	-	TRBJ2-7	CASSVPDISYEQYF	TGTGCCAGCAGTGTACCGGACATTTCCTACGAGCAGTACTTC
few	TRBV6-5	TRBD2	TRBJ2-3	CASKGLAGTDTQYF	TGTGCCAGCAAAGGACTAGCGGGCACAGATACGCAGTATTTT
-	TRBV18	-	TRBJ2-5	CASSSTRGQETQYF	TGTGCCAGCTCCTCGACGCGGGGCCAAGAGACCCAGTACTTC
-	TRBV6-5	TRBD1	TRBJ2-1	CASREPGTGFNEQFF	TGTGCCAGCAGAGAGCCCGGGACAGGGTTCAATGAGCAGTTCTTC
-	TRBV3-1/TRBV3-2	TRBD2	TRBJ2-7	CASSQETGLAGAHEQYF	TGTGCCAGCAGCCAAGAGACCGGACTAGCGGGGGCCCACGAGCAGTACTTC
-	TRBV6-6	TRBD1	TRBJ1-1	CASSYVQGANTEAFF	TGTGCCAGCAGTTACGTCCAGGGGGCGAACACTGAAGCTTTCTTT
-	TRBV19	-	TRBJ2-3	CATRYTGSTDTQYF	TGTGCCACTAGGTATACAGGGAGCACAGATACGCAGTATTTT
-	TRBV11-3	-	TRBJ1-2	CASSFRQGYGYTF	TGTGCCAGCAGCTTTCGGCAGGGGTACGGCTACACCTTC
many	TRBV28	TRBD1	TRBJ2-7	CASSLAGQGRGEQYF	TGTGCCAGCAGTTTAGCAGGACAGGGCCGAGGCGAGCAGTACTTC
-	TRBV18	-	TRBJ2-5	CASSPNRYQETQYF	TGTGCCAGCTCACCAAACAGATATCAAGAGACCCAGTACTTC
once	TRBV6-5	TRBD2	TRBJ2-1	CASSLYGGNNNEQFF	TGTGCCAGCAGTTTGTACGGGGGGAATAACAATGAGCAGTTCTTC
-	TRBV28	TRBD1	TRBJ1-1	CASSIQGYGTEAFF	TGTGCCAGCAGTATACAGGGGTACGGCACTGAAGCTTTCTTT
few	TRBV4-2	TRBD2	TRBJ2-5	CASSQETAGSGGYQETQYF	TGTGCCAGCAGCCAAGAAACAGCAGGTTCGGGGGGATATCAAGAGACCCAGTACTTC
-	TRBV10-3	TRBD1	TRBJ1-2	CAINLDRVANYGYTF	TGTGCCATCAATCTGGACAGGGTAGCTAACTATGGCTACACCTTC
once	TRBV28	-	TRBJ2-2	CASSYSTGELFF	TGTGCCAGCAGTTACAGCACCGGGGAGCTGTTTTTT
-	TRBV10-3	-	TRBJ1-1	CAISESEGSTEAFF	TGTGCCATCAGTGAGTCGGAGGGGAGTACTGAAGCTTTCTTT
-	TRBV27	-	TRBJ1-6	CASSFRQKNSPLHF	TGTGCCAGCAGTTTCCGACAGAAGAATTCACCCCTCCACTTT